The rows below give T cell receptor beta chains drawn from one sample of a study of neurological immune-mediated disorders. One entry per CDR3 protein results from TCRdb running MiXCR on the 5' RACE reads. The repertoire consists of approximately 43,000 distinct CDR3 sequences, with over 2% occurring once and the leading ten covering roughly 12%. The sample comprised PBMCs. The source of these receptors is a man aged 25-45 years with multiple sclerosis. The conserved cysteine and the conserved F or W are not part of the CDR3 here.

j_call v_call cdr3_aa
TRBJ2-2 TRBV5-1 ASSFNSGRYTGELF
TRBJ1-2 TRBV7-9 ASSLQGKLGYT
TRBJ2-3 TRBV7-8 ASSLVGGLAGADTQY
TRBJ1-2 TRBV2 ASSARQGIGLVSGYT
TRBJ1-4 TRBV5-1 ASSFYRGQNEKLF
TRBJ2-3 TRBV7-9 ASSLLTGFWTDTQY
TRBJ2-7 TRBV27 ASRRGQGLYEQY
TRBJ2-3 TRBV20-1 SAMTAGADTQY
TRBJ2-7 TRBV7-2 ASRQTGTQPNEQY
TRBJ2-7 TRBV10-3 AISEDRDRTSGRRSYEQY
TRBJ2-1 TRBV10-3 AISAPGGVYNEQF
TRBJ2-1 TRBV7-9 ASSTLFASEQF
TRBJ2-2 TRBV4-3 ASSQVQGAGELF
TRBJ2-7 TRBV7-2 ASSFASGGYEQY
TRBJ1-1 TRBV5-1 ASTLVPDRANTEAF
TRBJ2-5 TRBV5-1 ASSLDPGQETQY
TRBJ2-4 TRBV12-3/TRBV12-4 ASSPLEAVLY
TRBJ2-7 TRBV12-3/TRBV12-4 ASSLGGGSSYEQY
TRBJ2-7 TRBV6-5 ATSGGGYEQY
TRBJ1-6 TRBV10-3 AISEPGGSGSPLH
TRBJ2-2 TRBV6-5 ASSSGPGAGGELF
TRBJ1-2 TRBV7-2 ASSPGVGQGNYGYT
TRBJ2-2 TRBV6-1 ASTRGLNGELF
TRBJ1-1 TRBV4-1 ASTRDTEAF
TRBJ1-3 TRBV5-1 ASSWDSVSGNTIY
TRBJ2-7 TRBV5-4 ASSWGQGSYEQY
TRBJ2-5 TRBV7-2 ASSHPLGAGGETQY
TRBJ2-2 TRBV6-2/TRBV6-3 ASSYSRLATGGELF
TRBJ2-2 TRBV5-6 ASSSGQGIPGELF
TRBJ2-1 TRBV20-1 SARVPLAGTNEQF
TRBJ1-6 TRBV20-1 SARGQGSSPLH
TRBJ2-3 TRBV6-5 ASSGRDTQY